The clone carrying this TCR beta chain was counted ten times or more. The sample originates from a study of early T cells in non-severe SARS-CoV-2 infection. TCRdb fed the 5' RACE reads into MiXCR, producing one record per CDR3 protein. Seen here are about 67,000 distinct CDR3 sequences, about 9.9% observed once, and the top ten hold less than 5%. The CDR3 is made up of 14 amino acids. CDR1 and CDR2 (germline): LNHDA, SQIVND (reference sequence). The ends were cut back, 6 bases at V and 9 bases at J, with 18 bases in the middle. Material for sequencing was whole blood. The chain links TRBV19 to TRBJ1-5; no firm D call. The clonotype originates from an adult who was a healthcare worker with PCR-confirmed SARS-CoV-2 infection or an uninfected control (not recorded which). The CDR3 spells CASRTQPGGRPQHF. In nucleotides, the CDR3 is TGTGCCAGTAGGACTCAACCTGGTGGCAGGCCCCAGCATTTT.